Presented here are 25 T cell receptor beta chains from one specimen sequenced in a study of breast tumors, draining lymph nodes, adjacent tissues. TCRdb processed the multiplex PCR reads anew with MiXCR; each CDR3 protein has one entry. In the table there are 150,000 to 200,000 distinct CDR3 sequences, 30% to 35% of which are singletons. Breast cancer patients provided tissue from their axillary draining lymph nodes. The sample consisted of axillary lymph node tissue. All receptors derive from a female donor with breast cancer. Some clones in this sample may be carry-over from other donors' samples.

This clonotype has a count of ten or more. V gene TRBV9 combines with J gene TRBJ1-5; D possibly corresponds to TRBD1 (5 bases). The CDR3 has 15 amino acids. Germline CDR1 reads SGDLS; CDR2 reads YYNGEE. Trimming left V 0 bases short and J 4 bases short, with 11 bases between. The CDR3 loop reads CASSVGGGENQPQHF. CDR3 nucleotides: TGTGCCAGCAGCGTAGGGGGAGGGGAGAATCAGCCCCAGCATTTT. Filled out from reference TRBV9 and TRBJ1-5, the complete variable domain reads DSGVTQTPKHLITATGQRVTLRCSPRSGDLSVYWYQQSLDQGLQFLIQYYNGEERAKGNILERFSAQQFPDLHSELNLSSLELGDSALYFCASSVGGGENQPQHFGDGTRLSIL.

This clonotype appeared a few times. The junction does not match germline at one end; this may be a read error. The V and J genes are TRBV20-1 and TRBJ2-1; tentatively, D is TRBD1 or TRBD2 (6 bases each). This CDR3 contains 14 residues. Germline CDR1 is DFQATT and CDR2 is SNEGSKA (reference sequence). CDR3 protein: CSARVTGAYTEQFF. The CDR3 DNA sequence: TGCAGTGCTAGAGTGACGGGGGCCTACACTGAGCAGTTCTTC.

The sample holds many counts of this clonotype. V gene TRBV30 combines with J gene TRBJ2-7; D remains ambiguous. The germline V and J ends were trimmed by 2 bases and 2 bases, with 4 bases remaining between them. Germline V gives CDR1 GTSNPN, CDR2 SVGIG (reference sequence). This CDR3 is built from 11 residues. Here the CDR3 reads CAWSLAYEQYF. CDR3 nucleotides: TGTGCCTGGAGTCTAGCCTACGAGCAGTACTTC.

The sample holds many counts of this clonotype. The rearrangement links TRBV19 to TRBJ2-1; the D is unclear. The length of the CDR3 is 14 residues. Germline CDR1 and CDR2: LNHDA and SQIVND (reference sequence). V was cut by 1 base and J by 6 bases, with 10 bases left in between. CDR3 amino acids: CASSIVAASNEQFF. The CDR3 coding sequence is TGTGCCAGTAGTATAGTGGCGGCCAGCAATGAGCAGTTCTTC.

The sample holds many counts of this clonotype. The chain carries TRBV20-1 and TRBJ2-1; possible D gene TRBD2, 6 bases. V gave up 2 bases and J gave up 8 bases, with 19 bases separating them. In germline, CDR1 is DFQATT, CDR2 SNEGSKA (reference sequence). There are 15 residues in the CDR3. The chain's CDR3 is CSARLGGTGWDEQFF. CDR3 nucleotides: TGCAGTGCTAGATTGGGGGGAACAGGTTGGGATGAGCAGTTCTTC.

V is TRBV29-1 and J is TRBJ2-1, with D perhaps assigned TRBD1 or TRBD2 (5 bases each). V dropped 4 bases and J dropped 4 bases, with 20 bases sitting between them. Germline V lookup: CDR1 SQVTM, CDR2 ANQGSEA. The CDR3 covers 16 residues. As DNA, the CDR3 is TGCAGCGTTGCTACGATCAGGGACGAGTGGTACAATGAGCAGTTCTTC. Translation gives CSVATIRDEWYNEQFF.

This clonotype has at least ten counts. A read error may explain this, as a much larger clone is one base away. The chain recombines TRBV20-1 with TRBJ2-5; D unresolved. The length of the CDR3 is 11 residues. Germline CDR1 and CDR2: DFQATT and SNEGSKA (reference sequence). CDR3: CSATVQETQSF. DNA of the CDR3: TGCAGTGCTACTGTACAAGAGACCCAGTCCTTC.

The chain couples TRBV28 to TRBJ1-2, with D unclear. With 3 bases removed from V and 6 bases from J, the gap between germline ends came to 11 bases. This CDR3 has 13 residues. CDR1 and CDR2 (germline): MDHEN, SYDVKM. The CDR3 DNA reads TGTGCCAGCAGTTTCGATAATTATAATGGCTACACCTTC. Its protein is CASSFDNYNGYTF.

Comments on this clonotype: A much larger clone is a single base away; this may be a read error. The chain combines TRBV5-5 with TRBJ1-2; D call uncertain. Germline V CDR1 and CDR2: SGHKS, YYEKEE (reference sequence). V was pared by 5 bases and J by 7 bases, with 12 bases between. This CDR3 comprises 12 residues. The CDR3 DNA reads TGTGCCAGCAGTGGGTTAGGCTCTGGCTACACCTTC. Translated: CASSGLGSGYTF.

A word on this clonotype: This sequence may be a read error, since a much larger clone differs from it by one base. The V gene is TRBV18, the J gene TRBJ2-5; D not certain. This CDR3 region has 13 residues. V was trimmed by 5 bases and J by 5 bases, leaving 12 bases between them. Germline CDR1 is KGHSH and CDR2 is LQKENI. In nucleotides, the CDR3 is TGTGCCAGCTCATACCCTCTGGGGGAGACCCAGTACTTC. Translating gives CASSYPLGETQYF.

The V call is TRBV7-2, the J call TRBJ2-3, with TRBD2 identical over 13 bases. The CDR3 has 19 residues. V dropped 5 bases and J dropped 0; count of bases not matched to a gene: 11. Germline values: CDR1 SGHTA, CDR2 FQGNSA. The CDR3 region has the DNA TGTGCCAGCAGCCCTGTACTAGCGGGGGGGATATCTAGCACAGATACGCAGTATTTT. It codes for CASSPVLAGGISSTDTQYF.

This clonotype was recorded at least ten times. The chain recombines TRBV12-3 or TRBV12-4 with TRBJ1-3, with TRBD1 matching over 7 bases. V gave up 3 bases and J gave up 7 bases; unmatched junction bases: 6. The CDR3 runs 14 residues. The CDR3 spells CASSFQGGWNTIYF. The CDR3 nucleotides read TGTGCCAGCAGTTTCCAGGGGGGTTGGAACACCATATATTTT.

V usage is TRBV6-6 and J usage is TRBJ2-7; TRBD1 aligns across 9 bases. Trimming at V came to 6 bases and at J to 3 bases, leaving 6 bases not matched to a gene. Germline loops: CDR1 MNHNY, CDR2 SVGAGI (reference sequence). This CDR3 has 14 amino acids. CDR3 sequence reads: CASSGQGNNYEQYF. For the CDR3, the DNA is TGTGCCAGCAGCGGACAGGGGAATAACTACGAGCAGTACTTC.

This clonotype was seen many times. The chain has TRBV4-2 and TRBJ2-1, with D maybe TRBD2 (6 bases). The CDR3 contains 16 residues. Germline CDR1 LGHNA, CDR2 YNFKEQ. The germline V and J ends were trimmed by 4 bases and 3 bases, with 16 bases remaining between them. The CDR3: CASSPGDPVDYNEQFF. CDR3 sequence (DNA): TGTGCCAGCAGCCCGGGGGACCCGGTGGACTACAATGAGCAGTTCTTC.

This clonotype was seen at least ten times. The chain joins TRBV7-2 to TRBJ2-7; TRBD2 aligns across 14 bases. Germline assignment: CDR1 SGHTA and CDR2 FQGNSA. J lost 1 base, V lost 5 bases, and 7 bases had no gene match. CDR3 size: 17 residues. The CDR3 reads CASSDRLAGGPSYEQYF. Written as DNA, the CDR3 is TGTGCCAGCAGCGACCGACTAGCGGGGGGGCCATCCTACGAGCAGTACTTC.

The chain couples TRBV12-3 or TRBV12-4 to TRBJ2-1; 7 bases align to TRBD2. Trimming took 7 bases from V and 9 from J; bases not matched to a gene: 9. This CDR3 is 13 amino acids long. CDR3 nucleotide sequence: TGTGCCAGCAACCCCTACGGGGGGAGTGAGCAGTTCTTC. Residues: CASNPYGGSEQFF.

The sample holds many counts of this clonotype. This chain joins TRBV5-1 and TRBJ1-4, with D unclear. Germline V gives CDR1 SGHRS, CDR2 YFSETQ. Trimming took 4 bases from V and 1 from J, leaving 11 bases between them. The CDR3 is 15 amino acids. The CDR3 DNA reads TGCGCCAGCAGCCCTGGTTGGGGAACTAATGAAAAACTGTTTTTT. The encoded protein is CASSPGWGTNEKLFF.

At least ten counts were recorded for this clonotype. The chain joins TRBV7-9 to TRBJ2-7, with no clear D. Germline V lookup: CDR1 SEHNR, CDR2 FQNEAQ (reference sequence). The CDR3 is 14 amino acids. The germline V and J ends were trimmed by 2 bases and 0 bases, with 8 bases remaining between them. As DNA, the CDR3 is TGTGCCAGCAGCTTATCAGGTTCCTCCTACGAGCAGTACTTC. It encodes CASSLSGSSYEQYF.

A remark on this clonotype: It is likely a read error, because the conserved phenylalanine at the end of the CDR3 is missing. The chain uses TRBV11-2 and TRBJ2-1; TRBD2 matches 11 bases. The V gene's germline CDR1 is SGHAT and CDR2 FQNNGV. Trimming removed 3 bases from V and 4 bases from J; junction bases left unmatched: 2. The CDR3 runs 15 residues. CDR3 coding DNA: TGTGCCAGCAGCTTTAGCGGGGGGGCGTACAATGAGCAGTTCCTC. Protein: CASSFSGGAYNEQFL.

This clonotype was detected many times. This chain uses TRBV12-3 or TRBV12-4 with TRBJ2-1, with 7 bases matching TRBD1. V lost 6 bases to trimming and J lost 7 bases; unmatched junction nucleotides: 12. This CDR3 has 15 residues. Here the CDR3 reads CASRDTGDSRNEQFF. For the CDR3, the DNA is TGTGCCAGCAGGGATACAGGGGACAGTAGGAATGAGCAGTTCTTC.

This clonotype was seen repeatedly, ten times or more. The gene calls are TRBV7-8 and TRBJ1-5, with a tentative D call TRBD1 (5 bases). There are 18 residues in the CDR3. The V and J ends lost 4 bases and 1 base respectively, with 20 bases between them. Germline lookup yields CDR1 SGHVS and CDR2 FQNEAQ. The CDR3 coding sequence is TGTGCCAGCAGCTCCTTAGGCCCGATCCGGGACAGCAATCAGCCCCAGCATTTT. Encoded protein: CASSSLGPIRDSNQPQHF.

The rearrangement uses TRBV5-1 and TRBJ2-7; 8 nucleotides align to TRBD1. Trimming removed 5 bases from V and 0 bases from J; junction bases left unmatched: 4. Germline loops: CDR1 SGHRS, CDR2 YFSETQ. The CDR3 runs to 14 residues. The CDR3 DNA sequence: TGCGCCAGCAGAGAAGGACAGGGCTCCTACGAGCAGTACTTC. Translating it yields CASREGQGSYEQYF. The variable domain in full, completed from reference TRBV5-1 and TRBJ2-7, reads KAGVTQTPRYLIKTRGQQVTLSCSPISGHRSVSWYQQTPGQGLQFLFEYFSETQRNKGNFPGRFSGRQFSNSRSEMNVSTLELGDSALYLCASREGQGSYEQYFGPGTRLTVT.

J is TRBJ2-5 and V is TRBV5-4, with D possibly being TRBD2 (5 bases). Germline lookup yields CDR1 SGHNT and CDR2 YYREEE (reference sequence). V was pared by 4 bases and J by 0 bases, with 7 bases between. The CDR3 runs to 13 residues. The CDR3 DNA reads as TGTGCCAGCAGCGCGGACTACCAAGAGACCCAGTACTTC. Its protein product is CASSADYQETQYF.

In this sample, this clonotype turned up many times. The CDR3 protein is CASSPLLVSGNTIYF. The CDR3 DNA sequence: TGTGCCAGCAGCCCGCTATTGGTCTCTGGAAACACCATATATTTT. The chain uses TRBV7-9 and TRBJ1-3; D is unresolved. The V and J ends lost 5 bases and 0 bases respectively, with 11 bases between them. The CDR3 runs 15 residues. Germline lookup yields CDR1 SEHNR and CDR2 FQNEAQ (reference sequence).

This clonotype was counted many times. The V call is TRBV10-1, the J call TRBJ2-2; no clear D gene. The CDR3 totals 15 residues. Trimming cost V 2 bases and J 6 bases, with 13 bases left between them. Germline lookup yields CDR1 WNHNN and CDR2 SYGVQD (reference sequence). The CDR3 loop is CASSEAASNAGELFF. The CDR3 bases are TGCGCCAGCAGTGAGGCGGCGTCTAACGCCGGGGAGCTGTTTTTT.